This is a list of T cell receptor beta chains from one sample in a study of radiation and T cells in renal cell carcinoma. Assay: immunoSEQ multiplex PCR; the TCRdb copy retains only in-frame clones and omits some. The sample lists 100,000 to 150,000 clones, 81% seen once, with around 2% in the top ten. Sequencing was performed on blood, taken from a patient whose treatment included radiotherapy and nephrectomy. All receptors come from a woman aged 60-70 years with renal cell carcinoma. CDR3s include the opening cysteine and the closing phenylalanine or tryptophan. Fields, in order: clone size, CDR3 length, J gene, V gene, D gene, CDR3 DNA, CDR3 protein. A D gene is named only where the DNA matches it firmly. Clone size, where shown, is once, few, many, or a class for clones that have expanded.

.,14,TRBJ2-5,TRBV28,TRBD1,TGTGCCAGCAGTTTACGAGGGGGCTGGAAGACCCAGTACTTC,CASSLRGGWKTQYF
.,13,TRBJ1-2,TRBV7-6,.,TGTGCCAGCAGCTTGGGTCAGAACTATGGCTACACCTTC,CASSLGQNYGYTF
.,13,TRBJ1-1,TRBV11-2,.,TGTGCCAGCAGCTTCCCAGCTTACACTGAAGCTTTCTTT,CASSFPAYTEAFF
.,13,TRBJ1-2,TRBV6-1,.,TGTGCCAGCAGTGAGGTGGAAGGGAGGGGCTACACCTTC,CASSEVEGRGYTF
once,11,TRBJ1-2,TRBV6-6,.,TGCGGGGGCGGGGATCACTATGGCTACACCTTC,CGGGDHYGYTF
.,13,TRBJ2-5,TRBV5-4,.,TGTGCCAGCAGCCGGGACACCCAAGAGACCCAGTACTTC,CASSRDTQETQYF
.,14,TRBJ1-1,TRBV28,.,TGTGCCAGCAGTTTTCCAGGGGTTAACACTGAAGCTTTCTTT,CASSFPGVNTEAFF
.,13,TRBJ2-7,TRBV6-1,.,TGTGCCAGCAGCCCCCCGGGGCCCTACGAGCAGTACTTC,CASSPPGPYEQYF
once,18,TRBJ2-2,TRBV5-1,.,TGCGCCAGCAGCCTTCTCCCTACACGCGTCCTAGGACCCGGGGAGCTGTTTTTT,CASSLLPTRVLGPGELFF
few,11,TRBJ2-7,TRBV2,.,TGTGCCAGCCGGGCAGGGAGGGAGCAGTACTTC,CASRAGREQYF
once,16,TRBJ2-1,TRBV7-2,.,TGTGCCAGCAGCCCTTCGGTAGCGCCCTCCTACAATGAGCAGTTCTTC,CASSPSVAPSYNEQFF
.,13,TRBJ2-1,TRBV19,TRBD2,TGTGCCAGTAGGGGAGGGAGGAACGATGAGCAGTTCTTC,CASRGGRNDEQFF
.,16,TRBJ2-7,TRBV25-1,.,TGTGCCAGCAGTGGGTACTACCTCGGGGGTAATTACGAGCAGTACTTC,CASSGYYLGGNYEQYF
.,14,TRBJ1-1,TRBV9,.,TGTGCCAGCAGCGTAAAGGGTACGAACACTGAAGCTTTCTTT,CASSVKGTNTEAFF
.,17,TRBJ1-2,TRBV5-3,TRBD1,TGTGCCAGAAGCTTGGAGGGACAGGGTTTTGGACTGAATGGCTACACCTTC,CARSLEGQGFGLNGYTF
.,15,TRBJ2-7,TRBV7-2,TRBD2,TGTGCCAGCAGCCCGGGACTAGCGGGGGCCTACGAGCAGTACTTC,CASSPGLAGAYEQYF
.,13,TRBJ2-1,TRBV6-5,.,TGTGCCAGCAGTTACTCCAGGGACAATGAGCAGTTCTTC,CASSYSRDNEQFF
few,13,TRBJ2-2,TRBV4-1,.,TGCGCCAGCAGCCAAGGGGGAGGGGGCCAGCTGTTTTTT,CASSQGGGGQLFF
.,16,TRBJ2-1,TRBV19,TRBD2,TGTGCCAGTAGTATAGATAGCGGGAGAAGCTACAATGAGCAGTTCTTC,CASSIDSGRSYNEQFF
.,13,TRBJ2-4,TRBV29-1,.,TGCAGCATAAGTCAGAAAGCCAAAAACATTCAGTACTTC,CSISQKAKNIQYF
few,13,TRBJ2-7,TRBV5-4,.,TGTGCCAGCAGCCTGGACGGTTCCTACGAGCAGTACTTC,CASSLDGSYEQYF
.,15,TRBJ2-1,TRBV2,.,TGTGCCAGCAGTGAACCCTCCGCCAGGGACAATGAGCAGTTCTTC,CASSEPSARDNEQFF
.,16,TRBJ2-1,TRBV6-5,TRBD2,TGTGCCAGCAGTTACTCGGGTGTCGCGGGAGGGCATGAGCAGTTCTTC,CASSYSGVAGGHEQFF
.,14,TRBJ2-7,TRBV19,TRBD2,TGTGCCAGTAGTATGTTAGCGGGAAGTTACGAGCAGTACTTC,CASSMLAGSYEQYF
few,14,TRBJ1-4,TRBV15,TRBD1,TGTGCCACCAGCAGACCCGGGACAGCCGAAAAACTGTTTTTT,CATSRPGTAEKLFF
.,15,TRBJ2-3,TRBV19,.,TGTGCCACCCGTCCCTATGCGGGGAGCACAGATACGCAGTATTTT,CATRPYAGSTDTQYF
.,17,TRBJ2-5,TRBV5-5,.,TGTGCCAGCAGCTTGGTTGGGTTAGGTCCAAGCCAAGAGACCCAGTACTTC,CASSLVGLGPSQETQYF
.,13,TRBJ1-4,TRBV10-3,TRBD1,TGTGCCAGTTCCGGGACAGGGTTCGAAAAACTGTTTTTT,CASSGTGFEKLFF
.,16,TRBJ2-7,TRBV7-2,.,TGTGCCAGCAGCTTAAAGGCGGAAGGGACTTACTACGAGCAGTACTTC,CASSLKAEGTYYEQYF
.,15,TRBJ2-3,TRBV5-1,.,TGCGCCAGCAGCTTTCAAGGGACGGGCACAGATACGCAGTATTTT,CASSFQGTGTDTQYF
.,15,TRBJ1-5,TRBV9,.,TGTGCCAGCAGCGCGGGGGGGGCGACCAATCAGCCCCAGCATTTT,CASSAGGATNQPQHF
.,11,TRBJ2-1,TRBV20-1,.,TGCAGTGTGGGGCCCTATGAGGAGCAGTTCTTC,CSVGPYEEQFF
.,14,TRBJ2-5,TRBV28,.,TGTGCCAGCAGTTATCCCACAGGGTCGGAGACCCAGTACTTC,CASSYPTGSETQYF
few,14,TRBJ2-2,TRBV30,.,TGTGCCTTCAACTTCGGGAGTCCCGCCGGGGAGCTGTTTTTT,CAFNFGSPAGELFF
.,15,TRBJ2-2,TRBV5-4,.,TGTGCCAGCAGCTTGGAGGGAGTGAACACCGGGGAGCTGTTTTTT,CASSLEGVNTGELFF
.,15,TRBJ1-1,TRBV6-5,TRBD1,TGTGCCAGCAGTTACAAACAGGGGGCGGCCACTGAAGCTTTCTTT,CASSYKQGAATEAFF
.,14,TRBJ2-1,TRBV27,.,TGTGCCAGCAGTTTAGCTATCTCCTACAATGAGCAGTTCTTC,CASSLAISYNEQFF